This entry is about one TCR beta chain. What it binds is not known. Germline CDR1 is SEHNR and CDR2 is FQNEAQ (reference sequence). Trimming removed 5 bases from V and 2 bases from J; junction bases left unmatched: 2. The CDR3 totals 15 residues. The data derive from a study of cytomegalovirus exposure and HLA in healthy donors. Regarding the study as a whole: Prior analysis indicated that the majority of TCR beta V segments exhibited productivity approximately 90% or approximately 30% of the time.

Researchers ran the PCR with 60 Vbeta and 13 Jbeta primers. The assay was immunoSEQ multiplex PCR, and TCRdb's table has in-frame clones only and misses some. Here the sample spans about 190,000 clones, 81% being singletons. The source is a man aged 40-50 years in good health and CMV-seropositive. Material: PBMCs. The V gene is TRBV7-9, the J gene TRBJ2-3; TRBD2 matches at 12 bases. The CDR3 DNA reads TGTGCCAGCAGCCGACTAGCGGGAGACACAGATACGCAGTATTTT. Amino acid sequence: CASSRLAGDTDTQYF.